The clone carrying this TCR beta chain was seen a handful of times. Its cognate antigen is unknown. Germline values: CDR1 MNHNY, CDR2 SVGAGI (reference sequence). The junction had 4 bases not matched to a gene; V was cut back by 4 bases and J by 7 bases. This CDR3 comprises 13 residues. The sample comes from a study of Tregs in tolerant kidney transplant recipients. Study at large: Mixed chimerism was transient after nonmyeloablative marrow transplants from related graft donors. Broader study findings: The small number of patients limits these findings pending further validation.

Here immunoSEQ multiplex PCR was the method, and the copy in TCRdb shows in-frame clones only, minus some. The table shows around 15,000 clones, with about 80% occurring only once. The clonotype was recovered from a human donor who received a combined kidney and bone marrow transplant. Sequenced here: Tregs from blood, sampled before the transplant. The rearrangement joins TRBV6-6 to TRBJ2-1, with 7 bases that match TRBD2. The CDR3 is CASSWDYMNEQFF. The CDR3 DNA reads TGTGCCAGCAGTTGGGACTATATGAATGAGCAGTTCTTC.